The rows below give T cell receptor beta chains drawn from one sample of a study of T cells expressing NK-cell markers. TCRdb re-called the 5' RACE reads and shows each CDR3 protein once, DNA omitted. Found here are 500,000 to 700,000 distinct CDR3 sequences; the top ten clones hold approximately 3.6%. The sequenced sample consisted of blood T cells: a sorted CD56 or NKG2C T cell subset, CD4+ or CD8+ T cells, or bulk PBMC T cells (not recorded which). The receptors originated from a man aged 18 to 29 in good health. Both conserved end residues are part of each CDR3.

J | V | CDR3
TRBJ2-5 | TRBV24-1 | CATSDYVRGETQYF
TRBJ2-1 | TRBV3-1 | CASSQGRREVAGEQFF
TRBJ1-1 | TRBV5-5 | CASSPAGTGPEAFF
TRBJ2-5 | TRBV12-3/TRBV12-4 | CASRILTGRETQYF
TRBJ2-5 | TRBV12-3/TRBV12-4 | CASRPTGGAGETQYF
TRBJ2-3 | TRBV4-2 | CASSQGVAGGTGTDTQYF
TRBJ1-1 | TRBV20-1 | CSARWVGNRGYTEAFF
TRBJ2-2 | TRBV27 | CASSLLAGGSTGELFF
TRBJ2-2 | TRBV27 | CASSFDLHSSNTGELFF
TRBJ2-7 | TRBV9 | CASSVDRSGPYEQYF
TRBJ2-5 | TRBV2 | CASGGGGETQYF
TRBJ2-1 | TRBV6-1 | CASRTSGSINEQFF
TRBJ2-1 | TRBV29-1 | CSLPGDRQEQFF
TRBJ2-4 | TRBV5-5 | CASREGTSKTGAKNIQYF
TRBJ2-2 | TRBV6-5 | CASSYSELTGELFF
TRBJ2-3 | TRBV20-1 | CSAPESGGTQYF
TRBJ2-5 | TRBV21-1 | CASSKERGNSKETQYF
TRBJ2-5 | TRBV7-8 | CASSGAGVETQYF
TRBJ1-5 | TRBV2 | CASREPGQGANSNQPQHF
TRBJ2-3 | TRBV12-3/TRBV12-4 | CASTPPDTDTQYF
TRBJ1-5 | TRBV2 | CASSVAGYNQPQHF
TRBJ2-4 | TRBV12-3/TRBV12-4 | CASSPRSGRAMKNIQYF
TRBJ1-2 | TRBV6-2/TRBV6-3 | CASSSRDRGVYTF
TRBJ2-2 | TRBV5-6 | CASSLGQSGELFF
TRBJ2-5 | TRBV25-1 | CASSELGQIWQETQYF
TRBJ2-1 | TRBV29-1 | CSAGGGLNEQFF
TRBJ2-1 | TRBV20-1 | CSAPRLESYNEQFF
TRBJ2-3 | TRBV6-5 | CASSYSNRGADTQYF
TRBJ2-7 | TRBV12-3/TRBV12-4 | CASSPADRAYGAQYF
TRBJ2-6 | TRBV12-3/TRBV12-4 | CASSLDVSGANVLTF
TRBJ2-7 | TRBV20-1 | CSGRLVFHEQYF
TRBJ2-1 | TRBV7-9 | CASSLQTSGKYNEQFF